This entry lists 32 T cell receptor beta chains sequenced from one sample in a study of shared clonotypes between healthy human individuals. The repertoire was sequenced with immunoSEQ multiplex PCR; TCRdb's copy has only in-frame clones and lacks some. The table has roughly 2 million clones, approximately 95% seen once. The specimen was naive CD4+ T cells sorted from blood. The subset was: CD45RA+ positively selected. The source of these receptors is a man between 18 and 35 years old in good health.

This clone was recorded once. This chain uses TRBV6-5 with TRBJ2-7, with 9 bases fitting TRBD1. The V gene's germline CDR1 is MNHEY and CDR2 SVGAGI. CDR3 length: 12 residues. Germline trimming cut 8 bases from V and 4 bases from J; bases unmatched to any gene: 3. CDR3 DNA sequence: TGTGCCAGCGGGACAGGGAAGTACGAGCAGTACTTC. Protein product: CASGTGKYEQYF.

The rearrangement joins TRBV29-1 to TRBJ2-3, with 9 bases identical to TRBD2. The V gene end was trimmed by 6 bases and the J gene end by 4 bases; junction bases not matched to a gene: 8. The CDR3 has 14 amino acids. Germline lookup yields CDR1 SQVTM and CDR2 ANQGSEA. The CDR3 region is CSVLSGSGADTQYF. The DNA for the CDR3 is TGCAGCGTCCTTAGCGGGAGTGGGGCAGATACGCAGTATTTT.

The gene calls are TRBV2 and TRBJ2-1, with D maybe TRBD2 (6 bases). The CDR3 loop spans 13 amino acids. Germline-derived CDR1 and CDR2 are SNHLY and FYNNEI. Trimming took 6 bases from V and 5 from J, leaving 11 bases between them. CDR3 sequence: CASSLAWDNEQFF. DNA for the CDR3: TGTGCCAGCAGCCTAGCGTGGGACAATGAGCAGTTCTTC.

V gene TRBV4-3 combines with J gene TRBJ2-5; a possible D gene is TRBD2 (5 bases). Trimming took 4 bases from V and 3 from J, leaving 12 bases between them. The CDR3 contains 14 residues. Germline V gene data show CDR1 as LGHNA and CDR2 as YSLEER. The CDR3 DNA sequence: TGCGCCAGCAGCCCCCGGGGTTGGGAAGAGACCCAGTACTTC. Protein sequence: CASSPRGWEETQYF.

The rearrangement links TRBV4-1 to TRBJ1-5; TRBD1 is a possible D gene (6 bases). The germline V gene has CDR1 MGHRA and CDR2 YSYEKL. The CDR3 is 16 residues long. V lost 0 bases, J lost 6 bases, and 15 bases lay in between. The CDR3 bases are TGCGCCAGCAGCCAAGAGGGCCAGGGGAGGGGTCAGCCCCAGCATTTT. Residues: CASSQEGQGRGQPQHF.

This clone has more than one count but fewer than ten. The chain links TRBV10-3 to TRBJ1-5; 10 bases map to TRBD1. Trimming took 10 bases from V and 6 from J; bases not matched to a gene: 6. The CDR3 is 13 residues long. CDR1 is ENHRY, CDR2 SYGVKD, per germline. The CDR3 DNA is TGTGCCACCACGACAGGGGGCTTTCAGCCCCAGCATTTT. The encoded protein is CATTTGGFQPQHF.

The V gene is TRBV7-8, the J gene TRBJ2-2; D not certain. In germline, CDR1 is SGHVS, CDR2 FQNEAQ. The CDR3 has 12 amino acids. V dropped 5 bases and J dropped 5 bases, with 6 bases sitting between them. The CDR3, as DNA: TGTGCCAGCAGCCTTCAAACCGGGGAGCTGTTTTTT. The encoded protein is CASSLQTGELFF.

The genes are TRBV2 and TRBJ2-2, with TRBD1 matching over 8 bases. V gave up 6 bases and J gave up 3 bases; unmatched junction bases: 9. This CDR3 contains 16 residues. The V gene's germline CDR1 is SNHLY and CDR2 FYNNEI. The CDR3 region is CASRTRDRGDTGELFF. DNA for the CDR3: TGTGCCAGCAGGACCAGAGACAGGGGAGACACCGGGGAGCTGTTTTTT.

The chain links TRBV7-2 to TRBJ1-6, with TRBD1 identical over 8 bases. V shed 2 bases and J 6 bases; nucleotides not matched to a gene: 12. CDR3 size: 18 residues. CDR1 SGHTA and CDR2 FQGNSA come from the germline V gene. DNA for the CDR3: TGTGCCAGCAGCTTAAGGGGCAGGGGGCTGGCAAGTAATTCACCCCTCCACTTT. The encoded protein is CASSLRGRGLASNSPLHF.

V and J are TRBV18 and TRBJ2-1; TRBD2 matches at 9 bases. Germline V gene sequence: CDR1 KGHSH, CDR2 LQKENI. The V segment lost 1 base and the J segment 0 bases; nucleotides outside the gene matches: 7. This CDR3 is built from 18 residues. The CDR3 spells CASSPLGTSGSSYNEQFF. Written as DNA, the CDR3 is TGTGCCAGCTCACCACTTGGTACTAGCGGGTCCTCCTACAATGAGCAGTTCTTC.

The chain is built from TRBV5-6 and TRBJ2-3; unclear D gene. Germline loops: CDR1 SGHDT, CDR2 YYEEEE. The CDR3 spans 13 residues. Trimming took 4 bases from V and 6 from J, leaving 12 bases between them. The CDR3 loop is CASSTPRTDTQYF. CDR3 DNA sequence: TGTGCCAGCAGCACCCCGCGGACGGATACGCAGTATTTT. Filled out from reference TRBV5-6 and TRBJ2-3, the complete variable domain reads DAGVTQSPTHLIKTRGQQVTLRCSPKSGHDTVSWYQQALGQGPQFIFQYYEEEERQRGNFPDRFSGHQFPNYSSELNVNALLLGDSALYLCASSTPRTDTQYFGPGTRLTVL.

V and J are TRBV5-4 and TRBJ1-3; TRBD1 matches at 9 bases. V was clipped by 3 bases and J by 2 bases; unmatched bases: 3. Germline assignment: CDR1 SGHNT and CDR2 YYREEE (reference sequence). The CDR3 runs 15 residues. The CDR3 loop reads CASSWGTGPGNTIYF. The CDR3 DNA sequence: TGTGCCAGCAGCTGGGGGACAGGGCCTGGAAACACCATATATTTT.

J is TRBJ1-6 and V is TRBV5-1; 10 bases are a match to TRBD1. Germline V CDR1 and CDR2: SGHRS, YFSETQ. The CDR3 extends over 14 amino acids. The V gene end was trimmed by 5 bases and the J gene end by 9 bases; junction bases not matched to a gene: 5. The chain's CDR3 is CASRPGTGASPLHF. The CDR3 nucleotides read TGCGCCAGCAGGCCCGGGACAGGGGCTTCACCCCTCCACTTT.

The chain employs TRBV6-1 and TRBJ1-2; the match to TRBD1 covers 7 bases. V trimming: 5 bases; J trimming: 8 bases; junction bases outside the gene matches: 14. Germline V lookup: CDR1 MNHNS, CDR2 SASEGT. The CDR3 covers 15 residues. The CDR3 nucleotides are TGTGCCAGCAGTAAAGTAGGGACAGTGCCCGGGGGCTACACCTTC. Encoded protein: CASSKVGTVPGGYTF.

Written as DNA, the CDR3 is TGTGCCAGTCACCCAGCGGGGGGTTACGAGCAGTACTTC. It encodes CASHPAGGYEQYF. The V and J genes are TRBV19 and TRBJ2-7, with 9 bases that match TRBD2. V was pared by 8 bases and J by 4 bases, with 6 bases of the junction left unmatched. CDR1 is LNHDA, CDR2 SQIVND, per germline (reference sequence). The CDR3 totals 13 residues. Full variable domain (missing parts from reference TRBV19 and TRBJ2-7): DGGITQSPKYLFRKEGQNVTLSCEQNLNHDAMYWYRQDPGQGLRLIYYSQIVNDFQKGDIAEGYSVSREKKESFPLTVTSAQKNPTAFYLCASHPAGGYEQYFGPGTRLTVT.

The CDR3 region is CASSFGQGQGQYF. In DNA, the CDR3 is TGCGCCAGCAGCTTTGGGCAGGGACAGGGCCAGTACTTC. This chain connects TRBV5-1 to TRBJ2-7; 9 positions agree with TRBD1. V shed 2 bases and J 10 bases; nucleotides not matched to a gene: 7. The CDR3 loop spans 13 amino acids. Germline V gene sequence: CDR1 SGHRS, CDR2 YFSETQ.

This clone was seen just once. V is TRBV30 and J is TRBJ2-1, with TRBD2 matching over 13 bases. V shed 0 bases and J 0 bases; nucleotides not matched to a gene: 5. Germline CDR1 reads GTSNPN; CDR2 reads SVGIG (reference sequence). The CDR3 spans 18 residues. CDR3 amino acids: CAWSVTRTSGGSYNEQFF. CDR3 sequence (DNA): TGTGCCTGGAGTGTAACCCGGACTAGCGGGGGCTCCTACAATGAGCAGTTCTTC.

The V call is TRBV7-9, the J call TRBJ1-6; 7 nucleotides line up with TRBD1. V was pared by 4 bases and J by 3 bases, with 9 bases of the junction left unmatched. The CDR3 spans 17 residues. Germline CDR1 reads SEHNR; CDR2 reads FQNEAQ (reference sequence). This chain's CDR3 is CASSSSDRAVYNSPLHF. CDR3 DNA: TGTGCCAGCAGCTCCTCAGACAGGGCGGTCTATAATTCACCCCTCCACTTT.

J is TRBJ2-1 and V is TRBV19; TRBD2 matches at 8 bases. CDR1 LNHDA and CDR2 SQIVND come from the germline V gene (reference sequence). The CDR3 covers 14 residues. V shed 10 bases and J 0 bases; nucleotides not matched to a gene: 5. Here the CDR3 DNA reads TGTGCCACCAGAACTAGCGGCTCCTACAATGAGCAGTTCTTC. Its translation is CATRTSGSYNEQFF.

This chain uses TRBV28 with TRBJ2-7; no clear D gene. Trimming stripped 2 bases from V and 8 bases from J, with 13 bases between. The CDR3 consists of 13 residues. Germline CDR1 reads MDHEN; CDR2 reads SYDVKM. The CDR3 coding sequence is TGTGCCAGCAGTTTAAATTTTCCACCCCAGCAGTACTTC. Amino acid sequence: CASSLNFPPQQYF.

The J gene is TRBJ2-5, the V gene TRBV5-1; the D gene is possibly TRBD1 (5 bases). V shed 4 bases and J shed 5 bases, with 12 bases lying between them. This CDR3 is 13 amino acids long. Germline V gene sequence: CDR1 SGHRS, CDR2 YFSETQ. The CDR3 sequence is CASSVRDGETQYF. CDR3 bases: TGCGCCAGCAGCGTCAGGGATGGGGAGACCCAGTACTTC.

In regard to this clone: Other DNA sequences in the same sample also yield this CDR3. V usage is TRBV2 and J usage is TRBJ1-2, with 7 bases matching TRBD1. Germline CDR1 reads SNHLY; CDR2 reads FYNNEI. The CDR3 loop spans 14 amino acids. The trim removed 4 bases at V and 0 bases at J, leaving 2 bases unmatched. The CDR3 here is CASSGDSSNYGYTF. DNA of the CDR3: TGTGCCAGCAGTGGGGACAGCTCTAACTATGGCTACACCTTC. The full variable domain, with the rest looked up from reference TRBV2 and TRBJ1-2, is EPEVTQTPSHQVTQMGQEVILRCVPISNHLYFYWYRQILGQKVEFLVSFYNNEISEKSEIFDDQFSVERPDGSNFTLKIRSTKLEDSAMYFCASSGDSSNYGYTFGSGTRLTVV.

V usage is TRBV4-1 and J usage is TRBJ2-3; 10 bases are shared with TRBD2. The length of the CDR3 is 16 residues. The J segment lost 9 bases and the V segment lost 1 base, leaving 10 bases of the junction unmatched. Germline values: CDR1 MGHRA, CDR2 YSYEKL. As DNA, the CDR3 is TGCGCCAGCAGCCAAGGGGGACTAGCGCGTTCGGGCACGCAGTATTTT. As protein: CASSQGGLARSGTQYF.

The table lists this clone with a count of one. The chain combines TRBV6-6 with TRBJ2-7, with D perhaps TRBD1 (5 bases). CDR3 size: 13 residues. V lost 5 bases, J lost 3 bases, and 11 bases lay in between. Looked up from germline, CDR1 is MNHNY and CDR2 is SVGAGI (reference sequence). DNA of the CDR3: TGTGCCAGCAGTAAACCGACAGACTACGAGCAGTACTTC. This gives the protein CASSKPTDYEQYF.

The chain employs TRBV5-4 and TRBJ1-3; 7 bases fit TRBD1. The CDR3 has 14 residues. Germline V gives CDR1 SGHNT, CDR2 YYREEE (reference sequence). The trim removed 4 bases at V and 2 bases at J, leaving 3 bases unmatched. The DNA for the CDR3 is TGTGCCAGCAGCGTGACAGGGACTGGAAACACCATATATTTT. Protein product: CASSVTGTGNTIYF.

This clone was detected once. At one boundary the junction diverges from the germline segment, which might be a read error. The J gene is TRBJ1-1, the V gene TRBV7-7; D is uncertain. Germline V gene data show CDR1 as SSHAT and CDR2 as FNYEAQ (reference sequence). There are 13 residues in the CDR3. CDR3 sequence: CASSQAPNTEAFF. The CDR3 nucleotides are TGTGCTAGCAGTCAAGCTCCGAACACTGAAGCTTTCTTT.

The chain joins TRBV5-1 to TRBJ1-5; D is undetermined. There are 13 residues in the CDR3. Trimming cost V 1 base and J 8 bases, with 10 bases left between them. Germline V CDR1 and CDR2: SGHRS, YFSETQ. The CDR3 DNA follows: TGCGCCAGCAGCTTGAGCCCCCTGGAGCCCCAGCATTTT. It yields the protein CASSLSPLEPQHF.

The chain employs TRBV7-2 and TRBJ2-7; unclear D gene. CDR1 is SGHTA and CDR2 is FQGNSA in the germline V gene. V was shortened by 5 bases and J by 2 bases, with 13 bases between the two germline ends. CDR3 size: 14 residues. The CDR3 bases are TGTGCCAGCAGCCCCTACAGCGTTCCCTACGAGCAGTACTTC. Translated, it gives CASSPYSVPYEQYF. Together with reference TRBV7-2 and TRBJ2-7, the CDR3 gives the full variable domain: GAGVSQSPSNKVTEKGKDVELRCDPISGHTALYWYRQSLGQGLEFLIYFQGNSAPDKSGLPSDRFSAERTGGSVSTLTIQRTQQEDSAVYLCASSPYSVPYEQYFGPGTRLTVT.

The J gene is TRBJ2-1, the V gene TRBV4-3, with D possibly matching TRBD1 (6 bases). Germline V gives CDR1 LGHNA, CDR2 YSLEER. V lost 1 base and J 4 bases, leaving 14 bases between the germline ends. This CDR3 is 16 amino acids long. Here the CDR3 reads CASSQVGRGDYNEQFF. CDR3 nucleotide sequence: TGCGCCAGCAGCCAAGTCGGCAGGGGTGATTACAATGAGCAGTTCTTC.

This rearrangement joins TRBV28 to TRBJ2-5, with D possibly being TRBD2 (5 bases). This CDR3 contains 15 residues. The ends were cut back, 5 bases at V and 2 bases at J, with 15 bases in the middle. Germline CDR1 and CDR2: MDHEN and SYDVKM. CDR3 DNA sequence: TGTGCCAGCAGTCAAGCGTCCAGCGGACAAGAGACCCAGTACTTC. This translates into CASSQASSGQETQYF. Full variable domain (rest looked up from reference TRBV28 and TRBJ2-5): DVKVTQSSRYLVKRTGEKVFLECVQDMDHENMFWYRQDPGLGLRLIYFSYDVKMKEKGDIPEGYSVSREKKERFSLILESASTNQTSMYLCASSQASSGQETQYFGPGTRLLVL.

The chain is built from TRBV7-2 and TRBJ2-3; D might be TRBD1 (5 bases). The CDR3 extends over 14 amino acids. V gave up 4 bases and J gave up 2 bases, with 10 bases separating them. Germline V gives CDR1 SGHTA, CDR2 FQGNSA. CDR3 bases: TGTGCCAGCAGCTCCGACAGATTCACAGATACGCAGTATTTT. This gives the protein CASSSDRFTDTQYF. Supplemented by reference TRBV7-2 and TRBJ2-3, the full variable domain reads GAGVSQSPSNKVTEKGKDVELRCDPISGHTALYWYRQSLGQGLEFLIYFQGNSAPDKSGLPSDRFSAERTGGSVSTLTIQRTQQEDSAVYLCASSSDRFTDTQYFGPGTRLTVL.

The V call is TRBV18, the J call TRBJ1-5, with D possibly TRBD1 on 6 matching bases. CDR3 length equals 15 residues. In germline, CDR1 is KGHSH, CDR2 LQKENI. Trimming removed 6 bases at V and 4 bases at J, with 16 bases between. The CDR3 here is CASSRTDSSNQPQHF. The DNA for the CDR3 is TGTGCCAGCTCGCGTACGGACAGTTCAAATCAGCCCCAGCATTTT. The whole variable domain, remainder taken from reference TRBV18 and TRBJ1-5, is NAGVMQNPRHLVRRRGQEARLRCSPMKGHSHVYWYRQLPEEGLKFMVYLQKENIIDESGMPKERFSAEFPKEGPSILRIQQVVRGDSAAYFCASSRTDSSNQPQHFGDGTRLSIL.